Presented here are 17 T cell receptor beta chains from one specimen sequenced in a study of T cell clonotyping in hematopoietic cell transplantation. TCRdb keeps only in-frame clones here, not all; method: immunoSEQ multiplex PCR. The table includes over 25,000 clones, around 95% detected once. Sequencing was carried out using peripheral blood mononuclear cells. The receptors were sampled from a man aged 45-65 years in good health. Some clones in this sample may be carry-over from other donors' samples.

This sequence joins TRBV10-3 and TRBJ2-3; possibly TRBD1 for D (5 bases). V was shortened by 4 bases and J by 2 bases, with 7 bases between the two germline ends. The CDR3 has 13 amino acids. From germline, CDR1 is ENHRY and CDR2 SYGVKD. CDR3 DNA: TGTGCCATCAGTGGACAGAACACAGATACGCAGTATTTT. It specifies CAISGQNTDTQYF.

This chain links TRBV27 with TRBJ1-6; unclear D gene. This CDR3 region has 15 residues. Germline CDR1 reads MNHEY; CDR2 reads SMNVEV (reference sequence). Trimming shortened V by 2 bases and J by 9 bases, and 14 bases separated the two germline ends. CDR3 amino acids: CASSLKPVAGSPLHF. In DNA, the CDR3 is TGTGCCAGCAGTTTAAAACCAGTAGCCGGTTCACCCCTCCACTTT.

The V call is TRBV4-3, the J call TRBJ1-1; 7 bases map to TRBD1. Germline V gene data show CDR1 as LGHNA and CDR2 as YSLEER. This CDR3 is 14 amino acids long. With V trimmed by 4 bases and J by 7 bases, 9 bases remained unmatched. The CDR3: CASSRAQGVGEAFF. The CDR3 DNA sequence: TGCGCCAGCAGCCGAGCCCAGGGGGTAGGTGAAGCTTTCTTT.

The chain joins TRBV4-3 to TRBJ1-2; TRBD1 matches 10 bases. J gave up 5 bases and V 1 base, and 4 bases lay outside the gene matches. The V gene's germline CDR1 is LGHNA and CDR2 YSLEER. This CDR3 contains 15 residues. The CDR3 loop reads CASSQGPGQGYGYTF. The CDR3 DNA reads as TGCGCCAGCAGCCAAGGCCCGGGACAGGGGTATGGCTACACCTTC.

The chain has TRBV30 and TRBJ1-1; TRBD1 might be the D (5 bases). Deletions cut 8 bases from V and 4 bases from J, with 11 bases between. The germline V gene has CDR1 GTSNPN and CDR2 SVGIG (reference sequence). The length of the CDR3 is 11 residues. CDR3 DNA sequence: TGTGCCCGAGGCAGGGTCACTGAAGCTTTCTTT. This sequence encodes CARGRVTEAFF.

The gene calls are TRBV6-1 and TRBJ1-2, with TRBD1 matching over 9 bases. Germline V gives CDR1 MNHNS, CDR2 SASEGT. This CDR3 is 12 amino acids long. Unmatched junction bases numbered 2, after V lost 4 bases and J lost 8 bases. CDR3 in amino acids: CASSATGGGYTF. In DNA, the CDR3 is TGTGCCAGCAGTGCGACAGGGGGAGGCTACACCTTC.

The chain couples TRBV30 to TRBJ1-2; D might be TRBD1 (5 bases). The V end was cut by 1 base, the J end by 5 bases, with 8 bases between. The germline V gene has CDR1 GTSNPN and CDR2 SVGIG (reference sequence). There are 12 residues in the CDR3. The CDR3, as DNA: TGTGCCTGGAGTGGGAGGGGTTATGGCTACACCTTC. Amino acid sequence: CAWSGRGYGYTF. Using reference TRBV30 and TRBJ1-2 for the parts outside the CDR3, the full variable domain is SQTIHQWPATLVQPVGSPLSLECTVEGTSNPNLYWYRQAAGRGLQLLFYSVGIGQISSEVPQNLSASRPQDRQFILSSKKLLLSDSGFYLCAWSGRGYGYTFGSGTRLTVV.

This chain joins TRBV29-1 and TRBJ2-3; 13 bases match TRBD2. The CDR3 consists of 17 residues. V lost 2 bases and J lost 1; bases outside the gene matches: 6. Germline V lookup: CDR1 SQVTM, CDR2 ANQGSEA. CDR3 sequence reads: CSVEWTSGGRGTDTQYF. The CDR3 coding sequence is TGCAGCGTTGAATGGACTAGCGGGGGACGTGGCACAGATACGCAGTATTTT.

V usage is TRBV11-3 and J usage is TRBJ1-4; TRBD1 matches 7 bases. This CDR3 is built from 17 residues. The germline CDR1 and CDR2 sequences are SGHNT and YENEEA. Trimming at V came to 5 bases and at J to 7 bases, leaving 16 bases not matched to a gene. Here the CDR3 reads CASSLQGLIFSGEKLFF. CDR3 bases: TGTGCCAGCAGCCTACAGGGGTTGATTTTTTCGGGTGAAAAACTGTTTTTT. Full variable domain (outside the CDR3, taken from reference TRBV11-3 and TRBJ1-4): EAGVVQSPRYKIIEKKQPVAFWCNPISGHNTLYWYLQNLGQGPELLIRYENEEAVDDSQLPKDRFSAERLKGVDSTLKIQPAELGDSAVYLCASSLQGLIFSGEKLFFGSGTQLSVL.

The J gene is TRBJ1-2, the V gene TRBV28; possible D gene TRBD1, 6 bases. In germline, CDR1 is MDHEN, CDR2 SYDVKM. The CDR3 loop spans 14 amino acids. V was cut by 5 bases and J by 0 bases, with 10 bases left in between. CDR3 bases: TGTGCCAGCAGTCTCCGACAGGCTAACTATGGCTACACCTTC. Its translation is CASSLRQANYGYTF.

The chain is built from TRBV2 and TRBJ1-1; 9 positions match TRBD1. The CDR3 covers 16 residues. Trimming cost V 5 bases and J 1 base; bases outside gene matches: 8. Germline V gene sequence: CDR1 SNHLY, CDR2 FYNNEI. CDR3 sequence reads: CASSPIDRGWNTEAFF. Here the CDR3 DNA reads TGTGCCAGCAGTCCAATCGACAGGGGGTGGAACACTGAAGCTTTCTTT.

V and J are TRBV27 and TRBJ2-3, with D perhaps being TRBD1 or TRBD2 (5 bases each). Germline values: CDR1 MNHEY, CDR2 SMNVEV (reference sequence). V was clipped by 6 bases and J by 1 base, with 14 bases between them. The CDR3 has 15 residues. The CDR3 nucleotides are TGTGCCAGCAGGTGGACGAGGGGTGGCACAGATACGCAGTATTTT. Its protein is CASRWTRGGTDTQYF.

The genes are TRBV5-1 and TRBJ2-6, with a possible D match to TRBD1 (6 bases). Trimming cost V 0 bases and J 0 bases, with 13 bases left between them. The CDR3 runs 18 residues. Germline values: CDR1 SGHRS, CDR2 YFSETQ. CDR3: CASSLGLGASSGANVLTF. The CDR3 DNA sequence: TGCGCCAGCAGCTTGGGGTTGGGGGCTAGCTCTGGGGCCAACGTCCTGACTTTC.

The rearrangement links TRBV29-1 to TRBJ2-1, with D perhaps matching TRBD2 (7 bases). The CDR3 runs to 12 residues. The germline CDR1 and CDR2 sequences are SQVTM and ANQGSEA. The V end was cut by 7 bases, the J end by 5 bases, with 12 bases between. As DNA, the CDR3 is TGCAGCGGGGGAGGGGGGGACAATGAGCAGTTCTTC. This sequence encodes CSGGGGDNEQFF.

This chain uses TRBV7-9 with TRBJ2-2; D unresolved. V was shortened by 1 base and J by 4 bases, with 16 bases between the two germline ends. The CDR3 sequence is 17 residues long. CDR1 is SEHNR and CDR2 is FQNEAQ in the germline V gene (reference sequence). The CDR3 coding sequence is TGTGCCAGCAGCTTAGATTCCATAACAAGAGGCACCGGGGAGCTGTTTTTT. Translation: CASSLDSITRGTGELFF.

The chain has TRBV2 and TRBJ1-2; D is perhaps TRBD1 (6 bases). Per germline, CDR1 SNHLY and CDR2 FYNNEI. Trimming pared 5 bases from V and 6 bases from J, leaving 16 bases between. This CDR3 is built from 14 residues. The CDR3 bases are TGTGCCAGCAGTTTGACCAGGGGCTTGGATGGCTACACCTTC. This gives the protein CASSLTRGLDGYTF.

Concerning this clone itself: A junction end diverges from the germline sequence, so it may reflect a read error. The V and J genes are TRBV2 and TRBJ2-1, with 10 bases that match TRBD2. This CDR3 comprises 13 residues. Germline assignment: CDR1 SNHLY and CDR2 FYNNEI. CDR3 bases: TGTGCCAGCAATAGCGGGGGGTACACTGAGCAGTTCTTC. This codes for CASNSGGYTEQFF.